This T cell receptor beta chain emerged from a study of vaccination effects on CD4 cells after COVID-19. On this clone: Its antigen is currently unknown.

TCRdb's copy holds only in-frame clones and misses some; the assay was immunoSEQ multiplex PCR. The sample includes around 24,000 clones, around 77% of them seen just once. CDR3 size: 18 residues. Germline V gene lookup returns CDR1 KGHSH and CDR2 LQKENI. J gave up 1 base and V 0 bases, and 11 bases lay outside the gene matches. Before sequencing took place, the ViraFEST assay used viral peptide pools to expand antigen-specific CD4+ T cells. Culture lasted around eleven days before CD4+ T cell isolation. Two doses of either BNT162b2 or mRNA-1273 were given to each participant. Neither prior SARS-CoV-2 infection nor positive nucleocapsid antibodies were present in the vaccine recipients. Cultures received IL-2 medium that replaced half the medium on days 3 and 7.

This receptor was identified in a human donor who received a COVID-19 vaccine. The chain carries TRBV18 and TRBJ1-2; 7 bases line up with TRBD1. Sequenced material: CD4+ T cells from PBMCs cultured with HCoV-NL63 spike peptides, taken after COVID-19 vaccination. The CDR3 region has the DNA TGTGCCAGCTCACCACCAGGCCACAGGGGCCTACTTAACTATGGCTACACCTTC. Amino acid sequence: CASSPPGHRGLLNYGYTF. Variable domain in full (rest from reference TRBV18 and TRBJ1-2): NAGVMQNPRHLVRRRGQEARLRCSPMKGHSHVYWYRQLPEEGLKFMVYLQKENIIDESGMPKERFSAEFPKEGPSILRIQQVVRGDSAAYFCASSPPGHRGLLNYGYTFGSGTRLTVV.